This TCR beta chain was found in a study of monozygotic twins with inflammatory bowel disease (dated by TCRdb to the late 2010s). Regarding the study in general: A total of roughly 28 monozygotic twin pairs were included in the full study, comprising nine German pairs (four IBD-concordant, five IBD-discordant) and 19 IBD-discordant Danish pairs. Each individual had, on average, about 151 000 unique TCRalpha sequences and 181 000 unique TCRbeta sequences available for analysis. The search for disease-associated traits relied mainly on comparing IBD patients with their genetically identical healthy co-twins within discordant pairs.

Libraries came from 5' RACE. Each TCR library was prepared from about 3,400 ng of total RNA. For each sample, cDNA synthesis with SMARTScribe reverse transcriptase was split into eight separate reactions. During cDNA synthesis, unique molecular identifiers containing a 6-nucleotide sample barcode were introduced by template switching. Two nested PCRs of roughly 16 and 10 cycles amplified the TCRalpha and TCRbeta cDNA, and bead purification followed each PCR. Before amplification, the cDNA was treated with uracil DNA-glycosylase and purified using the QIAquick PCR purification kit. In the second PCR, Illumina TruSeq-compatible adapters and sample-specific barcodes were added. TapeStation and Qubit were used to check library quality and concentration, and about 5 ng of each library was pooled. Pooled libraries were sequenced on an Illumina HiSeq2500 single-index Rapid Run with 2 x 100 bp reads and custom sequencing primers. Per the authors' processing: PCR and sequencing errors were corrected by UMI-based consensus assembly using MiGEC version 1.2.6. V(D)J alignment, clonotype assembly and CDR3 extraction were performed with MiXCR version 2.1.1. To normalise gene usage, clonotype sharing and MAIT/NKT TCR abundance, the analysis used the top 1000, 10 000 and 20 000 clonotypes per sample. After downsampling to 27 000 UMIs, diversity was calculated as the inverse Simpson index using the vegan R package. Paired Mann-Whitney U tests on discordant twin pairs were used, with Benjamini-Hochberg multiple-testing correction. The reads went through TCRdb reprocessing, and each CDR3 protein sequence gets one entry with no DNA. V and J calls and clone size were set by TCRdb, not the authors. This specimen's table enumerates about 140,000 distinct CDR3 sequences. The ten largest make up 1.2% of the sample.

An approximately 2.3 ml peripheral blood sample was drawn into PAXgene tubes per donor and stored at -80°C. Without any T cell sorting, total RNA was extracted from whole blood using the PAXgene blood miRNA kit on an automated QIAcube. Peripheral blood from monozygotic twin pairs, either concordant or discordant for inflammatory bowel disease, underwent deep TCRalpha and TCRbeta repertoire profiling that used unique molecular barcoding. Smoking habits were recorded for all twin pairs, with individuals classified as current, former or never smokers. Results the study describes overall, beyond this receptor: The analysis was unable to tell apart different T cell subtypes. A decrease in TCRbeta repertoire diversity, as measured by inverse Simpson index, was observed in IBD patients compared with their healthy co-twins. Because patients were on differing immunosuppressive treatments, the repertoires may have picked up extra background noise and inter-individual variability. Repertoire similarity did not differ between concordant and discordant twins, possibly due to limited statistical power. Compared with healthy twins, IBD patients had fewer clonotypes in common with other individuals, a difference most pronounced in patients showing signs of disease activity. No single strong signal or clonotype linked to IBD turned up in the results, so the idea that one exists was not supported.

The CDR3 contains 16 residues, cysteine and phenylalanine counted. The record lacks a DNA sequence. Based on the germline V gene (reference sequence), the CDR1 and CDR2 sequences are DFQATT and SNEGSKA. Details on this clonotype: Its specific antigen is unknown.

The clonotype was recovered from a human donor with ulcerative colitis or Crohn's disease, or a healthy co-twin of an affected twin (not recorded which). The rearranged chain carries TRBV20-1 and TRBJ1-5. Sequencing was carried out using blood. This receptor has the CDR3 CSATDTSPYSNQPQHF.